This T cell receptor (beta chain) derives from a study of regulatory T cells in long-lasting Graves disease. Points from the study as a whole: There was favoring of TRBV28, TRBJ1-2 and TRBJ2-5 in persistent disease.

Time point defined: newly diagnosed GD, antithyroid drugs for less than 3 months. Making the TCR library involved RNA that had been extracted from PBMCs. A volume of 7 to 9.5 milliliters of peripheral blood was collected in EDTA tubes. Relying on iRepertoire HTBI primers and Arm-PCR of CDR3 regions, the team built TCR beta libraries. TCRdb redid the calling of the multiplex PCR reads with MiXCR, one entry per CDR3 protein. The table has hundreds of thousands of distinct CDR3 sequences, about 15% seen once. This CDR3 is 13 amino acids long. Germline V gene sequence: CDR1 SQVTM, CDR2 ANQGSEA. Trimming pared 8 bases from V and 5 bases from J, leaving 18 bases between. Ten or more counts support this clonotype. Its antigen remains unidentified. These records were also assigned to another study, of T cells in Graves' hyperthyroidism and ophthalmopathy. Per that paper: It was uncontrolled infection, other autoimmune disease, pregnancy or lactation that excluded patients.

The sequencing here drew on peripheral blood mononuclear cells (PBMCs), taken at new diagnosis, from a patient treated with antithyroid drugs. The sequence derives from a man aged 18 to 30 with Graves disease. V is TRBV29-1 and J is TRBJ1-1; perhaps TRBD1 as D (5 bases). CDR3 region: CSLGGARGTEAFF. Written as DNA, the CDR3 is TGCAGCTTGGGAGGGGCGAGAGGTACTGAAGCTTTCTTT.